The rows below give T cell receptor beta chains drawn from one sample of a study of regulatory T cells in long-lasting Graves disease. TCRdb re-analysed the multiplex PCR reads in MiXCR, keeping a single row per CDR3 protein. The table shows some 450,000 distinct CDR3 sequences, with about 15% occurring only once. This sample was also put to use in a study of T cells in Graves' hyperthyroidism and ophthalmopathy.

The sequenced sample was peripheral blood mononuclear cells (PBMCs), obtained at new diagnosis, from a patient treated with antithyroid drugs. The source of these receptors is a woman younger than 45 with Graves disease. Each CDR3 is given with its conserved first and last residue. The D gene is left open where the match is weak. The size of a clone is reported for some rows only, either as once, few or many, or as a class for expanded clones.

size: .; V: TRBV6-1; D: .; J: TRBJ1-1; DNA: TGTGCCACCGCCCGGGACATTAACACTGAAGCTTTCTTT; CDR3: CATARDINTEAFF
size: .; V: TRBV10-3; D: .; J: TRBJ1-6; DNA: TGTGCCATCAGTGGGGGGGTGGTCCATAATTCACCCCTCCACTTT; CDR3: CAISGGVVHNSPLHF
size: many; V: TRBV18; D: .; J: TRBJ2-1; DNA: TGTGCCAGCTCACCACCGGGCGTGACGGAGCAGTTCTTC; CDR3: CASSPPGVTEQFF
size: .; V: TRBV29-1; D: TRBD2; J: TRBJ2-3; DNA: TGCAGCGTCGTGACTAGCGTAACAGATACGCAGTATTTT; CDR3: CSVVTSVTDTQYF
size: many; V: TRBV7-9; D: TRBD1; J: TRBJ1-2; DNA: TGTGCCAGCAGCTTACTTCTGGGACAGGAGGATGGCTACACCTTC; CDR3: CASSLLLGQEDGYTF
size: .; V: TRBV7-9; D: .; J: TRBJ1-1; DNA: TGTGCCAGCAGCGGGGCCTACGGGGTGTCAATGAACACTGAAGCTTTCTTT; CDR3: CASSGAYGVSMNTEAFF
size: few; V: TRBV18; D: TRBD1; J: TRBJ1-5; DNA: TGTGCCAGCTGTGAGACAGGGGATCAGCCCCAGCATTTT; CDR3: CASCETGDQPQHF
size: many; V: TRBV11-2; D: .; J: TRBJ2-1; DNA: TGTGCCAGCAGCTTCTCTATTGGACGAGGGGATGAGCAGTTCTTC; CDR3: CASSFSIGRGDEQFF
size: many; V: TRBV3-1; D: .; J: TRBJ1-1; DNA: TGTGCCAGCAGCCAAGTCGGGGGCACTGAAGCTTTCTTT; CDR3: CASSQVGGTEAFF
size: few; V: TRBV9; D: TRBD1; J: TRBJ1-6; DNA: TGTGCCAGCAGCGGTGGGACAGGAGAAAATTCACCCCTCCACTTT; CDR3: CASSGGTGENSPLHF
size: many; V: TRBV18; D: TRBD2; J: TRBJ2-5; DNA: TGTGCCAGCTCGCAGGGGACTAGGCGAGAGACCCAGTACTTC; CDR3: CASSQGTRRETQYF
size: .; V: TRBV24-1; D: TRBD2; J: TRBJ2-1; DNA: TGTGCCACCAGCCCACTAGCGGGAGCCTACAATGAGCAGTTCTTC; CDR3: CATSPLAGAYNEQFF